Sequencing of this T cell receptor beta chain was carried out in a study of blood T cell repertoires in COVID-19. Seattle-derived patients entered the study during active infection and were followed longitudinally. CDR3 length equals 12 residues. V lost 7 bases to trimming and J lost 7 bases; unmatched junction nucleotides: 4. Germline loops: CDR1 SEHNR, CDR2 FQNEAQ (reference sequence). Some clones are missing from TCRdb's copy, which holds only in-frame ones; the method was immunoSEQ multiplex PCR. The sample consists of 330,000 or so clones, more than 70% of them appearing once. The sequence derives from a woman aged 60-70 years with COVID-19, enrolled during active disease. The sample was peripheral blood. This sequence joins TRBV7-9 and TRBJ1-1, with 9 bases fitting TRBD1. The CDR3 spells CASTNRGLEAFF. In DNA form, the CDR3 reads TGTGCCAGCACCAACAGGGGGCTTGAAGCTTTCTTT.